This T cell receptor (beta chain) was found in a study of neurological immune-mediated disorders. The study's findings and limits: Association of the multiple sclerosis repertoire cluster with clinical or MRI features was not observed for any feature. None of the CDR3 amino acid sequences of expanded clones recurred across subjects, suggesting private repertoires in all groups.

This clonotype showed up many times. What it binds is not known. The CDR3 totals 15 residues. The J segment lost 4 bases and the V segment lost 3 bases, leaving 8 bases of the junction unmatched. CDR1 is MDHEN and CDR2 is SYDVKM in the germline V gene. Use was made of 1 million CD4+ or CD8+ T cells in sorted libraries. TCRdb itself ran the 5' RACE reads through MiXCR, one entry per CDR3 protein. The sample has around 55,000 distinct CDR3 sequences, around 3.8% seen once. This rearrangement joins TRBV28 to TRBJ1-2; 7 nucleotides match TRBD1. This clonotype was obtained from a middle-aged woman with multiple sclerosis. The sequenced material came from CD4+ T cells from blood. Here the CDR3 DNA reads TGTGCCAGCAGTTTGATAGGACAGGTCTCCTATGGCTACACCTTC. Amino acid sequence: CASSLIGQVSYGYTF.